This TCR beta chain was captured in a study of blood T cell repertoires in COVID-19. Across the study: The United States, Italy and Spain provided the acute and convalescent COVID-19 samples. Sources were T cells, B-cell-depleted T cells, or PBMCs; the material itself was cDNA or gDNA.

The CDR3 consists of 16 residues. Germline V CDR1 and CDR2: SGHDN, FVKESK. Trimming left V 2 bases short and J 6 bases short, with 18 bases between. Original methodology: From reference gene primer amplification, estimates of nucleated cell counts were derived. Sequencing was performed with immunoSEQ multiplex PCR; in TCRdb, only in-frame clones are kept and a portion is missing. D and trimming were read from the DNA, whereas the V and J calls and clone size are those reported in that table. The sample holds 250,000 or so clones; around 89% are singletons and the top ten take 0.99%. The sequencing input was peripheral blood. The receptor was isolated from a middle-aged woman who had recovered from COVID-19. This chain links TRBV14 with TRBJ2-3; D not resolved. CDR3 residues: CASSQYAVATVDTQYF. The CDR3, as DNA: TGTGCCAGCAGCCAATACGCGGTAGCTACTGTGGATACGCAGTATTTT.